This TCR beta chain is from a study of tumor and adjacent non-tumor tissue in lung cancer. Study-wide background: The cohort had under 15 adenocarcinoma, 2 squamous cell and 1 small cell patients. Stage I to III disease affected about ten men and 5 women aged about 30 to 76.

Germline-derived CDR1 and CDR2 are MNHNS and SASEGT. Deletions cut 11 bases from V and 0 bases from J, with 14 bases between. The CDR3 is 14 amino acids. This sample's RNA came from whole unsorted tissue. The normal lung tissue was taken more than 3 cm from the tumor edge. This clonotype was counted many times. The antigen is undetermined. The library came from three nested PCR rounds adapted from ARM-PCR protocols. TCRdb fed the multiplex PCR reads into MiXCR, producing one record per CDR3 protein. The repertoire holds 40,000 to 50,000 distinct CDR3 sequences, with 64% as singletons. General observations from the study: Tumor TCR diversity, when higher, was linked to shorter survival. Tumor repertoires had a smaller top 100 clone share than normal lung.

This chain links TRBV6-1 with TRBJ1-5; perhaps TRBD1 as D (6 bases). The source is a woman aged 70 to 79 with non-small cell lung cancer. The sample comprised distant non-tumor lung tissue. The CDR3 DNA sequence: TGTGCCGCAAACAGGGATCATAGCAATCAGCCCCAGCATTTT. Protein: CAANRDHSNQPQHF.